This record looks at one T cell receptor (beta chain) sequence and its context. Its target is unknown. The sample comes from a study of shared clonotypes between healthy human individuals. From CD4+ cells came CD45RA+ naive and CD45RA-negative memory subsets. DNA at 200 ng, around 30,000 T cell genomes, went into sorted-subset replicate PCRs. Per the authors' pipeline: Filtering of immunoSEQ junctional sequences could not match full-length read filtering. Clones were sequenced by immunoSEQ multiplex PCR, and TCRdb holds only the in-frame ones, with some missing. The V and J calls and clone size come from that table; D and trimming were worked out from the DNA. The sample carries about 1.1 million clones, around 78% recorded once. CDR3 length: 13 amino acids. Trimming left V 6 bases short and J 4 bases short, with 9 bases between. Per germline, CDR1 SGHTA and CDR2 FQGNSA. Whole-study results and caveats: Unshared clonotypes carried lower generation probabilities than those common to all four donors.

The rearrangement links TRBV7-2 to TRBJ2-2; D is uncertain. Sequenced: memory CD4+ T cells from PBMCs. The subset was: CD45RA-negative fraction. The source of this sequence is a man aged 18 to 29 in good health. Some clones in this sample may be carry-over from other donors' samples. CDR3 sequence (DNA): TGTGCCAGCAGGGAAGGAAGCACCGGGGAGCTGTTTTTT. Translated, it gives CASREGSTGELFF.